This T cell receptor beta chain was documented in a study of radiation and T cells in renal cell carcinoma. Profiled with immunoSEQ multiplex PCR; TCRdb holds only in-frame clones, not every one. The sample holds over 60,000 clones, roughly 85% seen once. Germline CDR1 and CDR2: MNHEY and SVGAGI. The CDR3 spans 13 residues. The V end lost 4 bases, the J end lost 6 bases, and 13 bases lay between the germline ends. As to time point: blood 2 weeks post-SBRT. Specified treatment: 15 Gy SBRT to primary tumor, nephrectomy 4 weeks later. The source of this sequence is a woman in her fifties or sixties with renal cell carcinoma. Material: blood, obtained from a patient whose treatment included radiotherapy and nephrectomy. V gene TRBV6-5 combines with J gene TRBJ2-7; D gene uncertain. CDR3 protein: CASSSFGEFEQYF. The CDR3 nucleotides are TGTGCCAGCAGTTCATTTGGCGAGTTCGAGCAGTACTTC.